Below are 32 T cell receptor beta chains sequenced from a single sample in a study of metastatic and nonmetastatic thyroid tumors. Every patient was untreated before thyroid surgery. TCRdb re-called the PCR reads with MiXCR. The table includes fewer than 20,000 clones, about 32% detected once. What was sequenced was tumor tissue. Receptor source: a male donor with papillary thyroid cancer or a benign thyroid nodule (not recorded which). Some clones in this sample may be carry-over from other donors' samples.

This clone showed up just a few times. The rearrangement uses TRBV6-4 and TRBJ1-1; 11 positions agree with TRBD1. The germline CDR1 and CDR2 sequences are MRHNA and SNTAGT. The CDR3 consists of 18 residues. The CDR3: CASPWDRGFFWANTEAFF. CDR3 nucleotide sequence: TGTGCATCCCCGTGGGACAGGGGGTTCTTTTGGGCAAACACTGAAGCTTTCTTT.

As regards this clone: One end of the junction varies from germline; a read error may be responsible. The chain is built from TRBV27 and TRBJ2-1, with 11 bases lining up with TRBD2. Judging by the DNA end, TRBJ2-7 fits better; the J call may be wrong. Germline loops: CDR1 MNHEY, CDR2 SMNVEV (reference sequence). There are 16 residues in the CDR3. DNA for the CDR3: TGTGCCATCAGTGTAATTAGCGGGAGGGCCAACAATGAGCAGTACTTC. Amino acids: CAISVISGRANNEQYF.

This clone came up a few times. This chain joins TRBV6-1 and TRBJ2-1, with 11 bases matching TRBD1. Germline-derived CDR1 and CDR2 are MNHNS and SASEGT. Trimming removed 7 bases from V and 10 bases from J; junction bases left unmatched: 9. CDR3 length: 14 amino acids. The CDR3 is CASTLGQGVGEQFF. The CDR3 DNA sequence: TGTGCCAGCACTCTGGGACAGGGGGTTGGAGAGCAGTTCTTC.

This clone occurred a few times. The chain joins TRBV10-3 to TRBJ2-7; TRBD1 is a possible D gene (6 bases). V was trimmed by 3 bases and J by 3 bases, leaving 6 bases between them. In germline, CDR1 is ENHRY, CDR2 SYGVKD. The length of the CDR3 is 12 residues. The CDR3 protein is CAISDRGYEQYF. The CDR3 DNA reads as TGTGCCATCAGTGACAGGGGCTACGAGCAGTACTTC.

Many counts were recorded for this clone. This chain joins TRBV10-1 and TRBJ2-3, with D possibly being TRBD1 (6 bases). The V gene's germline CDR1 is WNHNN and CDR2 SYGVQD (reference sequence). There are 15 residues in the CDR3. The V end lost 6 bases, the J end lost 6 bases, and 19 bases lay between the germline ends. CDR3 loop: CASSTGTRPMDTQYF. The DNA for the CDR3 is TGCGCCAGCAGCACCGGGACACGGCCCATGGATACGCAGTATTTT.

There are many counts of this clone. V gene TRBV4-1 combines with J gene TRBJ1-1; D gene uncertain. This CDR3 is 14 amino acids long. CDR1 and CDR2 (germline): MGHRA, YSYEKL. V shed 1 base and J shed 4 bases, with 10 bases lying between them. The CDR3 DNA follows: TGCGCCAGCAGCCAAGTGTATTTCGGCACTGAAGCTTTCTTT. Translating gives CASSQVYFGTEAFF.

This clone showed up many times. The chain carries TRBV7-9 and TRBJ1-6, with D unclear. CDR1 is SEHNR and CDR2 is FQNEAQ in the germline V gene (reference sequence). Deletions cut 3 bases from V and 7 bases from J, with 16 bases between. This CDR3 has 16 residues. Here the CDR3 DNA reads TGTGCCAGCAGCTTCGGATTATCAGGAGGGAATTCACCCCTCCACTTT. This sequence encodes CASSFGLSGGNSPLHF.

The J gene is TRBJ2-1, the V gene TRBV11-2, with D possibly TRBD2 on 5 matching bases. V shed 5 bases and J shed 5 bases, with 16 bases lying between them. CDR1 SGHAT and CDR2 FQNNGV come from the germline V gene. CDR3 length: 15 amino acids. CDR3 bases: TGTGCCAGCAGCCACGATTGGACTGCAAACAATGAGCAGTTCTTC. Its protein is CASSHDWTANNEQFF.

This clone occurred many times. In nucleotides, the CDR3 is TGTGCCAGCAGCCTTACAGGGGGGACGGAGACCCAGTACTTC. This sequence encodes CASSLTGGTETQYF. V and J are TRBV7-9 and TRBJ2-5, with 8 bases fitting TRBD1. Trimming cost V 5 bases and J 5 bases; bases outside gene matches: 7. This CDR3 has 14 residues. CDR1 is SEHNR and CDR2 is FQNEAQ in the germline V gene (reference sequence).

The table lists this clone with a few counts. A much larger clone differs by one base, so this may be a read error. This chain joins TRBV2 and TRBJ1-2; 7 nucleotides agree with TRBD1. V shed 7 bases, J shed 9 bases, and the junction held 17 bases outside the gene matches. The CDR3 extends over 15 amino acids. In germline, CDR1 is SNHLY, CDR2 FYNNEI. CDR3 sequence (DNA): TGTGCCAGCAAATCGGTCAGGGGGTCGGAGCATTGCTACACCTTC. Protein product: CASKSVRGSEHCYTF.

V is TRBV6-1 and J is TRBJ1-1, with D possibly matching TRBD1 (6 bases). The CDR3 is 13 amino acids. The germline V and J ends were trimmed by 6 bases and 3 bases, with 11 bases remaining between them. CDR1 and CDR2 from the germline V gene are MNHNS and SASEGT. The CDR3 loop reads CASSHYRDTEAFF. CDR3 coding DNA: TGTGCCAGCAGCCATTACAGGGACACTGAAGCTTTCTTT.

The gene calls are TRBV19 and TRBJ2-6; D uncertain. From germline, CDR1 is LNHDA and CDR2 SQIVND (reference sequence). This CDR3 is 16 amino acids long. Trimming stripped 6 bases from V and 2 bases from J, with 14 bases between. This chain's CDR3 is CASSPRSGPGANVLTF. In DNA, the CDR3 is TGTGCCAGTAGCCCCCGGTCGGGCCCTGGGGCCAACGTCCTGACTTTC.

The rearrangement uses TRBV13 and TRBJ1-1, with TRBD1 identical over 7 bases. Germline trimming cut 5 bases from V and 0 bases from J; bases unmatched to any gene: 6. Per the germline V gene, CDR1 is PRHDT and CDR2 is FYEKMQ (reference sequence). This CDR3 is built from 15 residues. This chain's CDR3 is CASSRDSVLNTEAFF. The CDR3 DNA is TGTGCCAGCAGCAGGGACAGCGTTTTGAACACTGAAGCTTTCTTT.

The table lists this clone with many counts. The chain joins TRBV5-1 to TRBJ2-2; a weak D match, TRBD1 (5 bases). The CDR3 extends over 16 amino acids. Trimming left V 6 bases short and J 5 bases short, with 20 bases between. Germline CDR1 and CDR2: SGHRS and YFSETQ. The CDR3 loop reads CASIPTQGLFTGELFF. CDR3 DNA sequence: TGCGCCAGCATTCCCACCCAGGGTCTATTTACCGGGGAGCTGTTTTTT.

V gene TRBV18 combines with J gene TRBJ1-1; no reliable D call. Germline V gene data show CDR1 as KGHSH and CDR2 as LQKENI. This CDR3 contains 11 residues. Trimming shortened V by 5 bases and J by 3 bases, and 4 bases separated the two germline ends. In DNA form, the CDR3 reads TGTGCCAGCTCAGCATACACTGAAGCTTTCTTT. This sequence encodes CASSAYTEAFF.

The chain recombines TRBV20-1 with TRBJ1-1; possible D gene TRBD1, 5 bases. CDR1 and CDR2 from the germline V gene are DFQATT and SNEGSKA (reference sequence). Trimming removed 3 bases from V and 1 base from J, with 9 bases in between. The CDR3 length is 13 residues. CDR3 amino acids: CSARGPRNTEAFF. CDR3 sequence (DNA): TGCAGTGCTAGGGGACCGAGGAACACTGAAGCTTTCTTT.

On this clone: The junction shows a germline mismatch at one end, possibly a read error. This sequence joins TRBV20-1 and TRBJ1-1; no firm D call. CDR1 and CDR2 from the germline V gene are DFQATT and SNEGSKA (reference sequence). The CDR3 consists of 12 residues. CDR3 bases: TGCAGGGCTAGAGATGTGGGGACTGAAGCTTTCTTT. Its protein product is CRARDVGTEAFF.

This clone rates as medium-sized. The CDR3 reads CASSIGGNTGELFF. DNA of the CDR3: TGTGCCAGTAGTATAGGTGGCAACACCGGGGAGCTGTTTTTT. V is TRBV19 and J is TRBJ2-2; D is unclear. Germline CDR1 reads LNHDA; CDR2 reads SQIVND (reference sequence). The CDR3 spans 14 residues. The V end was cut by 1 base, the J end by 2 bases, with 5 bases between.

A note on this clone: A junction boundary mismatches the germline segment, possibly from a read error. The chain recombines TRBV12-3 or TRBV12-4 with TRBJ2-7; tentatively, D is TRBD2 (5 bases). The CDR3 is 13 amino acids. Written as DNA, the CDR3 is TGTGCCAGCAGTTACGGGGAAAGATACGAGCGGTACTTC. It translates to CASSYGERYERYF.

The chain recombines TRBV7-3 with TRBJ1-1; D uncertain. The CDR3 sequence is 15 residues long. From germline, CDR1 is SGHTA and CDR2 FQGTGA. The V end was cut by 3 bases, the J end by 0 bases, with 11 bases between. The CDR3 loop is CASSLNGRLNTEAFF. The DNA for the CDR3 is TGTGCCAGCAGCTTGAATGGCAGGCTGAACACTGAAGCTTTCTTT.

V is TRBV4-3 and J is TRBJ1-3; tentative D call: TRBD1 (6 bases). The V and J ends lost 5 bases and 0 bases respectively, with 20 bases between them. The germline gives CDR1 LGHNA, CDR2 YSLEER. CDR3 size: 18 residues. The CDR3 protein is CASSLRRRSGVSGNTIYF. The CDR3 nucleotides read TGCGCCAGCAGCTTAAGGAGACGCTCAGGGGTCTCTGGAAACACCATATATTTT.

The genes are TRBV20-1 and TRBJ2-7, with 9 bases lining up with TRBD2. V shed 5 bases and J 3 bases; nucleotides not matched to a gene: 8. Germline V gene sequence: CDR1 DFQATT, CDR2 SNEGSKA (reference sequence). This CDR3 contains 14 residues. The CDR3 spells CSAHHLAGDYEQYF. The CDR3 DNA sequence: TGCAGTGCTCACCACTTAGCGGGAGACTACGAGCAGTACTTC.

The gene calls are TRBV6-1 and TRBJ1-2; unclear D gene. The CDR3 sequence is 12 residues long. V lost 8 bases and J lost 2, with 9 bases in between. Germline assignment: CDR1 MNHNS and CDR2 SASEGT. The CDR3 reads CASVGLNYGYTF. The CDR3 coding sequence is TGTGCCAGCGTGGGCCTCAACTATGGCTACACCTTC.

This sequence joins TRBV11-3 and TRBJ2-1; D not resolved. With 3 bases removed from V and 0 bases from J, the gap between germline ends came to 3 bases. This CDR3 has 13 amino acids. CDR1 is SGHNT and CDR2 is YENEEA in the germline V gene. The CDR3 is CASSFSSYNEQFF. CDR3 bases: TGTGCCAGCAGCTTCAGCTCCTACAATGAGCAGTTCTTC.

The V and J genes are TRBV6-1 and TRBJ1-6; D gene unclear. The CDR3 sequence is 13 residues long. The germline CDR1 and CDR2 sequences are MNHNS and SASEGT. Trimming stripped 7 bases from V and 11 bases from J, with 15 bases between. Written as DNA, the CDR3 is TGTGCCAGCACAGTCAAGAGGACCGCACCCCTCCACTTT. It is translated as CASTVKRTAPLHF.

This clone was observed many times. A read error may explain this, as a much larger clone is one base away. Additional DNA sequences in this sample encode the identical CDR3. The chain carries TRBV6-1 and TRBJ2-2; 9 bases align to TRBD2. Germline V gene lookup returns CDR1 MNHNS and CDR2 SASEGT. The CDR3 contains 15 residues. The CDR3 sequence is CASSDSGRGTGELFF. In nucleotides, the CDR3 is TGTGCCAGCAGCGATAGCGGGAGAGGCACCGGGGAGTTGTTTTTT.

This clone came up a few times. The chain has TRBV28 and TRBJ2-5, with 9 bases aligning to TRBD1. With 4 bases clipped from V and 7 bases from J, the junction kept 4 bases outside the gene matches. Germline V gene sequence: CDR1 MDHEN, CDR2 SYDVKM. This CDR3 region has 13 residues. The CDR3 nucleotides read TGTGCCAGCAGTTACAGGGGGCTGGGGACCCAGTACTTC. Translation: CASSYRGLGTQYF.

The chain links TRBV6-6 to TRBJ2-7; 8 bases map to TRBD1. There are 17 residues in the CDR3. Germline V gene sequence: CDR1 MNHNY, CDR2 SVGAGI (reference sequence). J lost 3 bases, V lost 0 bases, and 10 bases had no gene match. CDR3 sequence (DNA): TGTGCCAGCAGTTACTCGACTGCCGGGACAGGAAACTACGAGCAGTACTTC. It translates to CASSYSTAGTGNYEQYF.

The sample holds many counts of this clone. The CDR3 protein is CASALGWETQYF. Here the CDR3 DNA reads TGTGCCAGCGCCTTGGGGTGGGAGACCCAGTACTTC. V is TRBV2 and J is TRBJ2-5; D remains unclear. Trimming pared 8 bases from V and 5 bases from J, leaving 12 bases between. The length of the CDR3 is 12 residues. Germline V lookup: CDR1 SNHLY, CDR2 FYNNEI.

This clone occurred a few times. The CDR3 region is CASVRQGPTYEQYF. In DNA, the CDR3 is TGTGCCAGCGTTAGGCAGGGACCGACCTACGAGCAGTACTTC. J is TRBJ2-7 and V is TRBV28, with D perhaps given as TRBD1 or TRBD2 (5 bases each). This CDR3 is built from 14 residues. V shed 8 bases and J shed 2 bases, with 16 bases lying between them. CDR1 MDHEN and CDR2 SYDVKM come from the germline V gene. The full variable domain, completed using reference TRBV28 and TRBJ2-7, is DVKVTQSSRYLVKRTGEKVFLECVQDMDHENMFWYRQDPGLGLRLIYFSYDVKMKEKGDIPEGYSVSREKKERFSLILESASTNQTSMYLCASVRQGPTYEQYFGPGTRLTVT.

At least ten counts were recorded for this clone. The rearrangement uses TRBV29-1 and TRBJ1-2; a weak D match, TRBD1 (5 bases). CDR1 is SQVTM, CDR2 ANQGSEA, per germline. Trimming shortened V by 3 bases and J by 2 bases, and 10 bases separated the two germline ends. CDR3 size: 13 residues. The CDR3 DNA is TGCAGCGTTGATGGGGACCCAAACTATGGCTACACCTTC. This gives the protein CSVDGDPNYGYTF. Combining the CDR3 with reference TRBV29-1 and TRBJ1-2 gives the whole variable domain SAVISQKPSRDICQRGTSLTIQCQVDSQVTMMFWYRQQPGQSLTLIATANQGSEATYESGFVIDKFPISRPNLTFSTLTVSNMSPEDSSIYLCSVDGDPNYGYTFGSGTRLTVV.

DNA for the CDR3: TGTGCCAGCAGTTTACTATCGCTAGGGGTTACGTCTGGAAACACCATATATTTT. Its protein product is CASSLLSLGVTSGNTIYF. The chain combines TRBV12-3 or TRBV12-4 with TRBJ1-3; D may be TRBD1 (5 bases). Trimming pared 2 bases from V and 1 base from J, leaving 18 bases between. The CDR3 extends over 18 amino acids.